These T cell receptor beta chains were read from a single sample in a study of cytomegalovirus exposure and HLA in healthy donors. Sequenced by immunoSEQ multiplex PCR; TCRdb stores in-frame clones only, minus some. The table records tens of thousands of clones, 65% to 85% of them present only once. Sequencing was performed on PBMCs. The receptors shown here come from a man aged 70-80 years in good health and CMV-seronegative. Each CDR3 is given with its conserved first and last residue. Clone size is given for some rows only: seen once, a few or many times, or a class if the clone is expanded.

cdr3_aa,clone_size,v_call,j_call
CASSFRTGTFF,few,TRBV7-9,TRBJ2-1
CASSPAQGQETQYF,NA,TRBV18,TRBJ2-5
CASSLQDYNEQFF,NA,TRBV6-5,TRBJ2-1
CASSLDTGTYEQYF,few,TRBV2,TRBJ2-7
CASSVDLRETQYF,NA,TRBV5-1,TRBJ2-5
CASSSTGGLNYGYTF,NA,TRBV27,TRBJ1-2
CASTKTTQGADNSPLHF,few,TRBV19,TRBJ1-6
CASSFPGQTSNQPQHF,NA,TRBV28,TRBJ1-5
CASSYSRVGDTGELFF,few,TRBV6-5,TRBJ2-2
CASSLERTSQETQYF,NA,TRBV5-6,TRBJ2-5
CASSYSSPLTRAEAFF,few,TRBV6-5,TRBJ1-1
CASSRQGLETQYF,NA,TRBV14,TRBJ2-5
CASSQDPGSGANVLTF,NA,TRBV5-4,TRBJ2-6
CASSVDAGGYNEQFF,NA,TRBV9,TRBJ2-1
CASSVGQGGETQYF,NA,TRBV18,TRBJ2-5
CASSPSSMGGGDTQYF,NA,TRBV18,TRBJ2-3
CASSSKGKGMSYEQYF,NA,TRBV5-1,TRBJ2-7
CASSSTQGNQPQHF,few,TRBV4-3,TRBJ1-5
CASSLEARGASSYEQYF,NA,TRBV5-1,TRBJ2-7
CASSLGQGANYGYTF,once,TRBV5-1,TRBJ1-2
CASQRQGMGIQYF,NA,TRBV11-2,TRBJ2-4
CASSDHLPLVSGEYYEQYF,NA,TRBV6-4,TRBJ2-7
CAAVGWDTQYF,NA,TRBV5-8,TRBJ2-3
CSALRGNTIYF,NA,TRBV20-1,TRBJ1-3
CASSPRTSVYGYTF,NA,TRBV7-2,TRBJ1-2
CASSFSWRDVYEQYF,NA,TRBV5-5,TRBJ2-7
CASSLVQLKGELFF,NA,TRBV7-2,TRBJ2-2
CASSHDMDSSFTDTQYF,NA,TRBV4-1,TRBJ2-3
CASSRQTGQGSETQYF,NA,TRBV4-3,TRBJ2-5
CSSSFQGLARADTQYF,NA,TRBV7-9,TRBJ2-3
CASSLDTEQFF,NA,TRBV6-6,TRBJ2-1
CATSQDRGHVNTIYF,NA,TRBV15,TRBJ1-3
CASSVLAGELNEQFF,once,TRBV19,TRBJ2-1
CASRSGQGADTQYF,NA,TRBV6-1,TRBJ2-3
CSVEPRQGRGDTQYF,NA,TRBV29-1,TRBJ2-3
CASRAPGLETGELFF,few,TRBV28,TRBJ2-2
CASSSHGSEQYF,NA,TRBV5-4,NA
CASSPQGARNSPLHF,NA,TRBV7-9,TRBJ1-6
CASSLGATGATGELFF,NA,TRBV11-3,TRBJ2-2
CSSSTGQVGQPQHF,NA,TRBV7-9,TRBJ1-5
CATSNTLAGAADTQYF,NA,TRBV15,TRBJ2-3
CASSPPNTNYEQYF,NA,TRBV18,TRBJ2-7
CASSFTGVTGELFF,NA,TRBV7-9,TRBJ2-2
CASSAGADTQYF,NA,TRBV5-1,TRBJ2-3
CASSYLVLAGGPMLDTQYF,NA,TRBV5-6,TRBJ2-3
CASSLVQGYGYTF,NA,TRBV28,TRBJ1-2
CASSLTPDSPYGYTF,NA,TRBV27,TRBJ1-2
CASSPLGGGTTYEQYF,once,TRBV11-2,TRBJ2-7
CASSVLGSGILGDNEQFF,NA,TRBV9,TRBJ2-1
CASSLVAGYNSPLHF,NA,TRBV7-2,TRBJ1-6